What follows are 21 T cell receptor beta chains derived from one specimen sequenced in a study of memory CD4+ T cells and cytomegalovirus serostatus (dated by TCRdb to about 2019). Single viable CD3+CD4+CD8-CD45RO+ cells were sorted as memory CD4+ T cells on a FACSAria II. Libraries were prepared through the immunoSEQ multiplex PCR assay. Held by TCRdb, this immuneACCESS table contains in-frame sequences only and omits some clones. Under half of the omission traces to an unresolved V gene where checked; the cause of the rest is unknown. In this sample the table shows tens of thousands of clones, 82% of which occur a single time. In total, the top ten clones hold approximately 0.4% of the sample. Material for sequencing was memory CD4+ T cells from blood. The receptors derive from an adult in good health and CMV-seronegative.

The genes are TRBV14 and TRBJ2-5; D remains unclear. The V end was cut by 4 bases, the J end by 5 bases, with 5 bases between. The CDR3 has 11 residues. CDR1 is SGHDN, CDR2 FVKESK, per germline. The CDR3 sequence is CASSLGETQYF. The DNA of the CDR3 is TGTGCCAGCAGCCTCGGGGAGACCCAGTACTTC.

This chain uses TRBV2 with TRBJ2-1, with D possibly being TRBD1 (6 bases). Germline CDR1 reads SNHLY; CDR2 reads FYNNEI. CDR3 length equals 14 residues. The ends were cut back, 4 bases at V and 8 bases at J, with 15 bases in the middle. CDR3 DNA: TGTGCCAGCAGTGCCCAGGGGCTCCTCGATGAGCAGTTCTTC. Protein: CASSAQGLLDEQFF.

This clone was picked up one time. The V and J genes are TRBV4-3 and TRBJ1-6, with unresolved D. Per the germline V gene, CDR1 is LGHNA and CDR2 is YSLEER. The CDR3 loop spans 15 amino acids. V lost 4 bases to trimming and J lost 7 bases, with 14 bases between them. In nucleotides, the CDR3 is TGCGCCAGCAGCCCTGCTGAGGGCGGAAATTCACCCCTCCACTTT. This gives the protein CASSPAEGGNSPLHF.

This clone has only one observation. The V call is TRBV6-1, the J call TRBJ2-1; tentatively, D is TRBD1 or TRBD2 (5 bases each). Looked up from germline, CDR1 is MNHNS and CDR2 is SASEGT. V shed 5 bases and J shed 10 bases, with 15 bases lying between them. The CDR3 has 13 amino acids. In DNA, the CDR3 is TGTGCCAGCAGTATGGGACCTTCGGGGGAGCAGTTCTTC. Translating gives CASSMGPSGEQFF.

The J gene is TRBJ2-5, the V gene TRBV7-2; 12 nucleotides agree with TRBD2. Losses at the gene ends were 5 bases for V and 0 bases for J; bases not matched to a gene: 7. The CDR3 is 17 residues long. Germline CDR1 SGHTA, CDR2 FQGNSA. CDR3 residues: CASSLLGLAGNQETQYF. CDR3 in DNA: TGTGCCAGCAGCCTCCTCGGACTAGCGGGGAACCAAGAGACCCAGTACTTC.

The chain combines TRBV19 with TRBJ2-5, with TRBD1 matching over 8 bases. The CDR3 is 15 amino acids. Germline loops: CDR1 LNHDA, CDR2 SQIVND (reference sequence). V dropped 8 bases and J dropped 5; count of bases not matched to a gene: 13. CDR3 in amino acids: CASRGQGVLTETQYF. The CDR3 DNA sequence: TGTGCCAGTCGCGGACAGGGTGTGTTGACGGAGACCCAGTACTTC.

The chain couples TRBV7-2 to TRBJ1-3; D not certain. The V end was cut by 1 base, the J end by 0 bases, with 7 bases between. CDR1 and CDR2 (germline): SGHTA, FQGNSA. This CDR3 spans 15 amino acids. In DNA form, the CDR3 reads TGTGCCAGCAGCTTAGACAGACTCTCTGGAAACACCATATATTTT. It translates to CASSLDRLSGNTIYF.

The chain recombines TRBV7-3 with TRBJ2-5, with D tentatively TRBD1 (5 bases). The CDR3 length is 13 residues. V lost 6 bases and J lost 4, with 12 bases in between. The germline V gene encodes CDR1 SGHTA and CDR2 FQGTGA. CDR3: CASSVQGRETQYF. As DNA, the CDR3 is TGTGCCAGCAGTGTGCAGGGAAGAGAGACCCAGTACTTC. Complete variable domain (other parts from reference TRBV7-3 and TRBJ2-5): GAGVSQTPSNKVTEKGKYVELRCDPISGHTALYWYRQSLGQGPEFLIYFQGTGAADDSGLPNDRFFAVRPEGSVSTLKIQRTERGDSAVYLCASSVQGRETQYFGPGTRLLVL.

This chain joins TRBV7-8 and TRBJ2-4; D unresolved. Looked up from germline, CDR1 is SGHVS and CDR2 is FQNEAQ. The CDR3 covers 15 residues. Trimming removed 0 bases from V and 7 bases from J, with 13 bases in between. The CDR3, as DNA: TGTGCCAGCAGCTTAGCGCCGGGTATGGGGAACATTCAGTACTTC. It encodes CASSLAPGMGNIQYF.

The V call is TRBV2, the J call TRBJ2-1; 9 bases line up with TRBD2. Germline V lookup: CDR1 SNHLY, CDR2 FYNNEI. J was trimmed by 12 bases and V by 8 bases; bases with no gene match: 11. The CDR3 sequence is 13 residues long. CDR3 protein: CASQRGVLQWQFF. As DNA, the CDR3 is TGTGCCAGCCAGCGGGGGGTATTACAATGGCAGTTCTTC.

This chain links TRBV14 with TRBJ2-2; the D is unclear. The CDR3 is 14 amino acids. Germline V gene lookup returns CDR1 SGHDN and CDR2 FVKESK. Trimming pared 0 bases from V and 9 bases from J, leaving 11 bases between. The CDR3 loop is CASSQDERARELFF. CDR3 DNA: TGTGCCAGCAGCCAAGATGAAAGGGCGCGGGAGCTGTTTTTT.

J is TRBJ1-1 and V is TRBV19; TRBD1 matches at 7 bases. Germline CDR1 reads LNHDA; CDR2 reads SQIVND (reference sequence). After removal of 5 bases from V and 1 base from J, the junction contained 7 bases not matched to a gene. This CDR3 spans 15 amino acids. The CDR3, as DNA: TGTGCCAGTAGTGCTCTCACAGGGGCGAACACTGAAGCTTTCTTT. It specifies CASSALTGANTEAFF. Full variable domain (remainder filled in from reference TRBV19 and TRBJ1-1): DGGITQSPKYLFRKEGQNVTLSCEQNLNHDAMYWYRQDPGQGLRLIYYSQIVNDFQKGDIAEGYSVSREKKESFPLTVTSAQKNPTAFYLCASSALTGANTEAFFGQGTRLTVV.

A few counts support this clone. The CDR3 DNA sequence: TGTGCCACCAGCAGAGGGGACAGGAACACTGAAGCTTTCTTT. Residues: CATSRGDRNTEAFF. The chain is built from TRBV15 and TRBJ1-1, with 7 bases aligning to TRBD1. The CDR3 is 14 amino acids. CDR1 and CDR2 (germline): LNHNV, YYDKDF (reference sequence). Trimming at V came to 1 base and at J to 1 base, leaving 0 bases not matched to a gene. Full variable domain (rest looked up from reference TRBV15 and TRBJ1-1): DAMVIQNPRYQVTQFGKPVTLSCSQTLNHNVMYWYQQKSSQAPKLLFHYYDKDFNNEADTPDNFQSRRPNTSFCFLDIRSPGLGDTAMYLCATSRGDRNTEAFFGQGTRLTVV.

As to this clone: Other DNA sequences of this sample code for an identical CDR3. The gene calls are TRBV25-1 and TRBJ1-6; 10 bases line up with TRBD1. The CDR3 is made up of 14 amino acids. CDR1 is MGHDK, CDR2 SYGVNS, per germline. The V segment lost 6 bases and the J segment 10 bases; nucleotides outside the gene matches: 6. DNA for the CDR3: TGTGCCAGCAGCCCCGGGACAGGGGACTCACCCCTCCACTTT. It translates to CASSPGTGDSPLHF.

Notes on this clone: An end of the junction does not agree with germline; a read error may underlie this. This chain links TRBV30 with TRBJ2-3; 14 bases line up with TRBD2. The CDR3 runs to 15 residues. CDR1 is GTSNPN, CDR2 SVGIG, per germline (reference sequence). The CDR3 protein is CAGRLAGGYTDTQYF. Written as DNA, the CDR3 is TGTGCCGGGAGACTAGCGGGGGGGTACACAGATACGCAGTATTTT.

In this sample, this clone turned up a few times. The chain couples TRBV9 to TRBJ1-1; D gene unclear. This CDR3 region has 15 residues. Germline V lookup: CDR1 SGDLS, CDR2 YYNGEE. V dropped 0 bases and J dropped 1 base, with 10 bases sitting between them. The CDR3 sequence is CASSVVLGPNTEAFF. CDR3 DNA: TGTGCCAGCAGCGTAGTTCTCGGTCCGAACACTGAAGCTTTCTTT. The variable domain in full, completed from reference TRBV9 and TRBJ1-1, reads DSGVTQTPKHLITATGQRVTLRCSPRSGDLSVYWYQQSLDQGLQFLIQYYNGEERAKGNILERFSAQQFPDLHSELNLSSLELGDSALYFCASSVVLGPNTEAFFGQGTRLTVV.

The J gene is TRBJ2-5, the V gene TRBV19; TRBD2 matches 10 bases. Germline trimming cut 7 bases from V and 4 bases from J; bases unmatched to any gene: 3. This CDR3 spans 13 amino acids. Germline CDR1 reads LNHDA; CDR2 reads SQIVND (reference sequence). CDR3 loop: CASNPSGRETQYF. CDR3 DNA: TGTGCCAGTAATCCTAGCGGGAGAGAGACCCAGTACTTC.

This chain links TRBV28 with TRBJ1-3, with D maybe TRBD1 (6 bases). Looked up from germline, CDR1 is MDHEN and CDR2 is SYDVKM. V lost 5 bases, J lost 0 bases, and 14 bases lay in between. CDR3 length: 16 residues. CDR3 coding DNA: TGTGCCAGCAGTGAGGCGACAGGTTTCTCTGGAAACACCATATATTTT. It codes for CASSEATGFSGNTIYF.

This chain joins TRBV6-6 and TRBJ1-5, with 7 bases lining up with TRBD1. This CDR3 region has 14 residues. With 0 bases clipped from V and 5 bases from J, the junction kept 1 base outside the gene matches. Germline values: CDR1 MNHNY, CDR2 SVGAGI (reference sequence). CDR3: CASSYSGGHQPQHF. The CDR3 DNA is TGTGCCAGCAGTTACTCAGGGGGCCATCAGCCCCAGCATTTT.

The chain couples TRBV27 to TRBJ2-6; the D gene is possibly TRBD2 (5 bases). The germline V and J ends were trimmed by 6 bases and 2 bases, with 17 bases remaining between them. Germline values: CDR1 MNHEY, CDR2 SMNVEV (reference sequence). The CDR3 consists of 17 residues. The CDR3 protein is CASRADWRRTGANVLTF. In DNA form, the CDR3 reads TGTGCCAGCAGGGCGGACTGGAGGAGGACTGGGGCCAACGTCCTGACTTTC.

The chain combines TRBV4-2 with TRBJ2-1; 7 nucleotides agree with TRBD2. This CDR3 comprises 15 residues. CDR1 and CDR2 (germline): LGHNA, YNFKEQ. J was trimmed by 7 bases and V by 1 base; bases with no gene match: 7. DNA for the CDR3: TGTGCCAGCAGCCAAGCCGCGGGGGTAAGAAATGAGCAGTTCTTC. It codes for CASSQAAGVRNEQFF.